What follows is one T cell receptor beta chain and its context. The V gene's germline CDR1 is SGHRS and CDR2 YFSETQ. The junction had 5 bases not matched to a gene; V was cut back by 0 bases and J by 2 bases. The CDR3 has 16 residues. The sample is drawn from a study of CD8 T cells in Susac syndrome. Roughly 0.45 to 1 ug RNA was reverse transcribed with random hexamers. An immunoSEQ multiplex PCR amplified TCR beta CDR3 over 54 Vbeta and 13 Jbeta. TCRdb re-called the immunoSEQ multiplex PCR reads through MiXCR, storing one row per CDR3 protein. The table shows about 300,000 distinct CDR3 sequences, with about 91% occurring only once. Sequencing of TCR beta was undertaken in CD8+ and CD4+ T cells derived from blood.

Sequencing used CD8+ T cells from PBMCs. This rearrangement joins TRBV5-1 to TRBJ2-7; 10 bases map to TRBD1. This clonotype was sampled from a human donor with multiple sclerosis. Here the CDR3 DNA reads TGCGCCAGCAGCTTGGGGCCGGGACAGGGGCCCTACGAGCAGTACTTC. Its translation: CASSLGPGQGPYEQYF.